Below are 32 T cell receptor beta chains sequenced from a single sample in a study of early T cells in non-severe SARS-CoV-2 infection. Using its own MiXCR run on the 5' RACE reads, TCRdb lists one record per CDR3 protein. Of over 55,000 distinct CDR3 sequences listed, over 10% are singletons. The sequenced sample consisted of whole blood. These receptors were obtained from an adult who was a healthcare worker with PCR-confirmed SARS-CoV-2 infection or an uninfected control (not recorded which).

Ten or more counts support this clonotype. The rearrangement uses TRBV12-3 or TRBV12-4 and TRBJ1-6; a possible D gene is TRBD1 (6 bases). Trimming removed 3 bases at V and 10 bases at J, with 13 bases between. The CDR3 has 14 amino acids. The CDR3 DNA sequence: TGTGCCAGCAGTTTCACAGGGTCGGGCTCACCCCTCCACTTT. As protein: CASSFTGSGSPLHF.

The chain carries TRBV12-3 or TRBV12-4 and TRBJ2-1, with TRBD2 matching 14 bases. J lost 6 bases, V lost 3 bases, and 13 bases had no gene match. CDR3 length: 19 amino acids. CDR3 protein: CASSFVSPGTSGSGNEQFF. In nucleotides, the CDR3 is TGTGCCAGCAGTTTTGTTTCCCCCGGGACTAGCGGGAGTGGCAATGAGCAGTTCTTC.

The V and J genes are TRBV3-1 and TRBJ2-4; TRBD1 is a possible D gene (5 bases). In germline, CDR1 is LGHDT, CDR2 YNNKEL (reference sequence). The CDR3 extends over 16 amino acids. V lost 3 bases to trimming and J lost 1 base, with 13 bases between them. The CDR3 protein is CASSQARPGAKNIQYF. DNA for the CDR3: TGTGCCAGCAGCCAGGCAAGGCCAGGGGCCAAAAACATTCAGTACTTC. The entire variable domain, with the rest obtained from reference TRBV3-1 and TRBJ2-4, is as follows: DTAVSQTPKYLVTQMGNDKSIKCEQNLGHDTMYWYKQDSKKFLKIMFSYNNKELIINETVPNRFSPKSPDKAHLNLHINSLELGDSAVYFCASSQARPGAKNIQYFGAGTRLSVL.

In its sample, this clonotype was seen many times. The rearrangement uses TRBV5-1 and TRBJ2-1; no clear D. The CDR3 contains 12 residues. CDR1 SGHRS and CDR2 YFSETQ come from the germline V gene. V lost 0 bases and J 9 bases, leaving 7 bases between the germline ends. The DNA for the CDR3 is TGCGCCAGCAGCTTGGGCGACGGTGAGCAGTTCTTC. Its protein product is CASSLGDGEQFF. Using reference TRBV5-1 and TRBJ2-1 for the parts outside the CDR3, the full variable domain is KAGVTQTPRYLIKTRGQQVTLSCSPISGHRSVSWYQQTPGQGLQFLFEYFSETQRNKGNFPGRFSGRQFSNSRSEMNVSTLELGDSALYLCASSLGDGEQFFGPGTRLTVL.

In this sample, this clonotype turned up many times. The chain couples TRBV30 to TRBJ1-1; D is unclear. The ends were cut back, 1 base at V and 4 bases at J, with 7 bases in the middle. Germline CDR1 reads GTSNPN; CDR2 reads SVGIG (reference sequence). The CDR3 contains 12 residues. Here the CDR3 reads CAWSDTGTEAFF. Here the CDR3 DNA reads TGTGCCTGGAGTGACACGGGCACTGAAGCTTTCTTT.

The rearrangement uses TRBV29-1 and TRBJ2-1; D may be TRBD1 or TRBD2 (6 bases each). This CDR3 has 11 residues. Between the trimmed V and J ends, which lost 7 bases and 6 bases, there was a span of 10 bases. From germline, CDR1 is SQVTM and CDR2 ANQGSEA. The CDR3 region is CSGGAANEQFF. CDR3 DNA: TGCAGCGGGGGGGCCGCCAATGAGCAGTTCTTC.

This sequence joins TRBV28 and TRBJ2-7, with D uncertain. Trimming took off 8 bases at V and 3 bases at J, with 5 bases between the two ends. The germline CDR1 and CDR2 sequences are MDHEN and SYDVKM. The CDR3 has 10 residues. The CDR3 bases are TGTGCCAGCTCGGACTACGAGCAGTACTTC. This codes for CASSDYEQYF.

This chain links TRBV27 with TRBJ2-7; D could derive from TRBD1 or TRBD2 (7 bases each). This CDR3 region has 14 residues. With 5 bases removed from V and 5 bases from J, the gap between germline ends came to 16 bases. Germline CDR1 MNHEY, CDR2 SMNVEV (reference sequence). This CDR3 is CASSTRQGGNEQYF. As DNA, the CDR3 is TGTGCCAGCAGTACCCGACAGGGAGGGAACGAGCAGTACTTC.

This clonotype was recorded at least ten times. The chain couples TRBV4-2 to TRBJ2-7, with 7 bases matching TRBD1. Looked up from germline, CDR1 is LGHNA and CDR2 is YNFKEQ. The CDR3 totals 15 residues. Trimming removed 2 bases from V and 3 bases from J; junction bases left unmatched: 7. For the CDR3, the DNA is TGTGCCAGCAGCCAATTACGGGACAGTAGCTACGAGCAGTACTTC. It specifies CASSQLRDSSYEQYF.

This clonotype occurred many times. V is TRBV24-1 and J is TRBJ2-2; D assignment may be TRBD1 or TRBD2 (5 bases each). V gave up 3 bases and J gave up 1 base, with 11 bases separating them. CDR1 and CDR2 from the germline V gene are KGHDR and SFDVKD. There are 16 residues in the CDR3. CDR3: CATSDTGTRNTGELFF. The CDR3 nucleotides are TGTGCCACCAGTGATACCGGGACGCGGAACACCGGGGAGCTGTTTTTT.

The table lists this clonotype with a few counts. The rearrangement links TRBV20-1 to TRBJ1-1; D unresolved. Germline loops: CDR1 DFQATT, CDR2 SNEGSKA (reference sequence). The CDR3 is 13 amino acids. The V and J ends lost 6 bases and 5 bases respectively, with 16 bases between them. The CDR3 reads CSARVVLGTEAFF. In DNA, the CDR3 is TGCAGTGCCCGCGTAGTCCTCGGGACTGAAGCTTTCTTT.

This clonotype was counted many times. This chain connects TRBV12-3 or TRBV12-4 to TRBJ1-4; the match to TRBD1 covers 7 bases. The CDR3 is made up of 16 amino acids. V dropped 6 bases and J dropped 2; count of bases not matched to a gene: 9. CDR3 nucleotides: TGTGCCAGCAGCTCCTCCCCGACAGGGACTAATGAAAAACTGTTTTTT. Its protein is CASSSSPTGTNEKLFF.

The table lists this clonotype with many counts. The chain has TRBV11-2 and TRBJ2-2; D is unresolved. The CDR3 has 16 amino acids. Germline values: CDR1 SGHAT, CDR2 FQNNGV. V was trimmed by 2 bases and J by 1 base, leaving 11 bases between them. The CDR3 DNA follows: TGTGCCAGCAGCTTACAACAAGGGATGAACACCGGGGAGCTGTTTTTT. Protein product: CASSLQQGMNTGELFF.

This clonotype showed up just a few times. The chain employs TRBV29-1 and TRBJ2-7, with D hard to call. The CDR3 sequence is 11 residues long. V was shortened by 6 bases and J by 4 bases, with 10 bases between the two germline ends. CDR1 SQVTM and CDR2 ANQGSEA come from the germline V gene. The CDR3 nucleotides read TGCAGCGTGGAGTTAGGGTACGAGCAGTACTTC. Its protein product is CSVELGYEQYF.

This clonotype was counted many times. This chain connects TRBV27 to TRBJ1-5; D unclear. V lost 8 bases and J lost 3, with 14 bases in between. Germline CDR1 reads MNHEY; CDR2 reads SMNVEV (reference sequence). CDR3 size: 14 residues. As DNA, the CDR3 is TGTGCCAGCGCCTTAACCGGGGTCAATCAGCCCCAGCATTTT. Its protein product is CASALTGVNQPQHF.

The chain joins TRBV5-1 to TRBJ2-7, with 15 bases aligning to TRBD2. The CDR3 has 16 residues. Trimming took 3 bases from V and 5 from J; bases not matched to a gene: 6. Germline CDR1 is SGHRS and CDR2 is YFSETQ. CDR3 in amino acids: CASSSGTSGRPNEQYF. The CDR3 nucleotides read TGCGCCAGCAGCTCGGGGACTAGCGGGAGGCCCAACGAGCAGTACTTC.

This clonotype was seen many times. The chain links TRBV14 to TRBJ2-1, with 8 bases that match TRBD2. Germline-derived CDR1 and CDR2 are SGHDN and FVKESK. The CDR3 is 14 residues long. The J segment lost 6 bases and the V segment lost 4 bases, leaving 5 bases of the junction unmatched. CDR3 sequence reads: CASSRFREGNEQFF. The CDR3 DNA reads TGTGCCAGCAGCCGATTCCGGGAGGGCAATGAGCAGTTCTTC.

This clonotype showed up many times. This chain links TRBV7-3 with TRBJ2-1, with D possibly TRBD1 on 6 matching bases. Trimming left V 5 bases short and J 0 bases short, with 14 bases between. The germline V gene has CDR1 SGHTA and CDR2 FQGTGA. The CDR3 contains 16 residues. The CDR3 here is CASSPTGQSSYNEQFF. The DNA for the CDR3 is TGTGCCAGCAGCCCTACAGGACAGAGCTCCTACAATGAGCAGTTCTTC.

The genes are TRBV27 and TRBJ1-2, with a possible D match to TRBD1 (6 bases). Germline V gene data show CDR1 as MNHEY and CDR2 as SMNVEV (reference sequence). The CDR3 is 17 amino acids. Trimming took 0 bases from V and 4 from J, leaving 18 bases between them. The CDR3 region is CASSLSGGTGRSYGYTF. Written as DNA, the CDR3 is TGTGCCAGCAGTTTATCGGGGGGAACAGGGCGTAGCTATGGCTACACCTTC.

This clonotype was seen a handful of times. V usage is TRBV28 and J usage is TRBJ1-5; D is unclear. The ends were cut back, 5 bases at V and 11 bases at J, with 19 bases in the middle. The CDR3 has 14 residues. From germline, CDR1 is MDHEN and CDR2 SYDVKM. The CDR3 here is CASSPLRTLWTQHF. DNA for the CDR3: TGTGCCAGCAGTCCCCTCCGGACCCTATGGACCCAGCATTTT. Full variable domain (rest looked up from reference TRBV28 and TRBJ1-5): DVKVTQSSRYLVKRTGEKVFLECVQDMDHENMFWYRQDPGLGLRLIYFSYDVKMKEKGDIPEGYSVSREKKERFSLILESASTNQTSMYLCASSPLRTLWTQHFGDGTRLSIL.

This clonotype has a handful of counts. This chain's CDR3 is CSARETGANVLTF. As DNA, the CDR3 is TGCAGTGCTCGGGAAACTGGGGCCAACGTCCTGACTTTC. V and J are TRBV20-1 and TRBJ2-6, with D possibly being TRBD2 (5 bases). Germline lookup yields CDR1 DFQATT and CDR2 SNEGSKA (reference sequence). CDR3 size: 13 residues. Trimming removed 5 bases from V and 2 bases from J, with 7 bases in between.

This clonotype was observed many times. The chain joins TRBV5-1 to TRBJ2-7, with 10 positions matching TRBD1. The V gene's germline CDR1 is SGHRS and CDR2 YFSETQ. This CDR3 has 15 residues. V was clipped by 3 bases and J by 5 bases; unmatched bases: 8. The CDR3 spells CASSSRDRGHHEQYF. The CDR3 DNA follows: TGCGCCAGCAGCTCCCGGGACAGGGGTCACCACGAGCAGTACTTC.

This clonotype showed up many times. The chain uses TRBV2 and TRBJ2-7, with D hard to call. Deletions cut 7 bases from V and 6 bases from J, with 19 bases between. The CDR3 extends over 14 amino acids. The germline V gene encodes CDR1 SNHLY and CDR2 FYNNEI. The CDR3: CASTEVAYGREQYF. DNA of the CDR3: TGTGCCAGCACCGAGGTCGCCTATGGTCGCGAGCAGTACTTC.

The sample holds many counts of this clonotype. The rearrangement uses TRBV24-1 and TRBJ2-5, with D possibly TRBD2 on 6 matching bases. Germline CDR1 is KGHDR and CDR2 is SFDVKD. V lost 5 bases and J 3 bases, leaving 12 bases between the germline ends. The CDR3 contains 14 residues. In DNA form, the CDR3 reads TGTGCCACCAGTGGAGCGGGTTGGGAAGAGACCCAGTACTTC. As protein: CATSGAGWEETQYF.

This sequence joins TRBV12-5 and TRBJ2-4, with D perhaps TRBD1 (6 bases). There are 16 residues in the CDR3. With 6 bases removed from V and 1 base from J, the gap between germline ends came to 16 bases. Germline CDR1 is LGHNT and CDR2 is FRNRAP. The CDR3 region is CASGPDRSLAKNIQYF. In nucleotides, the CDR3 is TGTGCTAGTGGACCGGACAGATCACTGGCCAAAAACATTCAGTACTTC.

This clonotype appeared a few times. V and J are TRBV2 and TRBJ2-3; D gene ambiguous. The ends were cut back, 2 bases at V and 5 bases at J, with 14 bases in the middle. The CDR3 contains 15 residues. Germline V CDR1 and CDR2: SNHLY, FYNNEI. CDR3 in amino acids: CASSETAVGQDTQYF. The CDR3 DNA is TGTGCCAGCAGTGAAACTGCTGTTGGCCAAGATACGCAGTATTTT.

This clonotype is a singleton in its sample. V gene TRBV11-2 combines with J gene TRBJ2-1; D may be TRBD2 (6 bases). Per germline, CDR1 SGHAT and CDR2 FQNNGV. Trimming stripped 2 bases from V and 7 bases from J, with 15 bases between. The CDR3 sequence is 15 residues long. This CDR3 is CASSLWLRAGNEQFF. CDR3 sequence (DNA): TGTGCCAGCAGCTTATGGCTCCGGGCGGGGAATGAGCAGTTCTTC.

This clonotype was recorded at least ten times. This sequence joins TRBV2 and TRBJ2-7, with 7 bases identical to TRBD1. The CDR3 sequence is 13 residues long. V shed 6 bases, J shed 4 bases, and the junction held 6 bases outside the gene matches. Germline values: CDR1 SNHLY, CDR2 FYNNEI. The CDR3 coding sequence is TGTGCCAGCAGAATGGGACAGTTGTACGAGCAGTACTTC. This encodes CASRMGQLYEQYF.

This clonotype was picked up many times. The chain recombines TRBV5-1 with TRBJ1-1; 7 positions agree with TRBD1. The CDR3 is 14 amino acids. CDR1 SGHRS and CDR2 YFSETQ come from the germline V gene. The ends lost 0 bases at V and 7 bases at J; junction bases unmatched: 6. CDR3 nucleotides: TGCGCCAGCAGCTTGGGGGCGACAGGGTTTGAAGCTTTCTTT. Its translation is CASSLGATGFEAFF.

V gene TRBV11-3 combines with J gene TRBJ1-4, with D maybe TRBD1 (6 bases). CDR1 is SGHNT and CDR2 is YENEEA in the germline V gene. V gave up 2 bases and J gave up 5 bases, with 12 bases separating them. CDR3 length: 15 residues. Here the CDR3 reads CASSLSRGWNEKLFF. The CDR3, as DNA: TGTGCCAGCAGCTTAAGCAGGGGCTGGAATGAAAAACTGTTTTTT.

The chain links TRBV10-3 to TRBJ2-5; the D gene is possibly TRBD2 (5 bases). Germline V lookup: CDR1 ENHRY, CDR2 SYGVKD. V was cut by 2 bases and J by 5 bases, with 6 bases left in between. This CDR3 spans 12 amino acids. The chain's CDR3 is CAISERGETQYF. CDR3 DNA sequence: TGTGCCATCAGTGAGCGAGGGGAGACCCAGTACTTC.

This clonotype was detected ten times or more. The V and J genes are TRBV27 and TRBJ1-2, with D possibly TRBD1 on 6 matching bases. V lost 5 bases and J 7 bases, leaving 17 bases between the germline ends. CDR1 is MNHEY and CDR2 is SMNVEV in the germline V gene (reference sequence). This CDR3 spans 14 amino acids. The CDR3 sequence is CASSPHHRASGYTF. In DNA form, the CDR3 reads TGTGCCAGCAGTCCCCATCACAGGGCGAGTGGCTACACCTTC.